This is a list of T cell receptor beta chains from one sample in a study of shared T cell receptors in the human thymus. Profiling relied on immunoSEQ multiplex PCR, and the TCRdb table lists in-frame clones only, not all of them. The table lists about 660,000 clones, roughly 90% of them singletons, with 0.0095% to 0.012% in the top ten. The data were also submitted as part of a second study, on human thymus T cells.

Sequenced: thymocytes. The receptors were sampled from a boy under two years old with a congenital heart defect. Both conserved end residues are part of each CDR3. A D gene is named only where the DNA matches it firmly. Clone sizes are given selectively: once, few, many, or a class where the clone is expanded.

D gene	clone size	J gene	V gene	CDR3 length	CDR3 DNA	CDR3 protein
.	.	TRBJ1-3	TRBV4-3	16	TGCGCCAGCAGCCTCTCCGGGCGGGGGTCGGGAAACACCATATATTTT	CASSLSGRGSGNTIYF
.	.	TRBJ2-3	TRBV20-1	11	TGCAGTGCTAGATGGAGACAGTTGAAGTATTTT	CSARWRQLKYF
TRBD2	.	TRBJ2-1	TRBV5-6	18	TGTGCCAGCAGGCCCCCACCCAAGACTAGCGGGGGCTACAATGAGCAGTTCTTC	CASRPPPKTSGGYNEQFF
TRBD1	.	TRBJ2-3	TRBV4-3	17	TGCGCCAGCAGCCATTACAGGGGGCAATGGGCCACAGATACGCAGTATTTT	CASSHYRGQWATDTQYF
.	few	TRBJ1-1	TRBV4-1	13	TGCGCCAGCAGCCATACGGGGGACACTGAAGCTTTCTTT	CASSHTGDTEAFF
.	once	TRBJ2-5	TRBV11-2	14	TGTGCCAGCAGCCCCATGCGGCCTGGGGAGACCCAGTACTTC	CASSPMRPGETQYF
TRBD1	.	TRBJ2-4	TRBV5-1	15	TGCGCCAGCAGCCCTGACAGGGGTGAGAAAAACATTCAGTACTTC	CASSPDRGEKNIQYF
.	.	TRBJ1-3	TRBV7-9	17	TGTGCCAGCAGCTTCCCCCGGCAGGGGAGCCCTGGAAACACCATATATTTT	CASSFPRQGSPGNTIYF
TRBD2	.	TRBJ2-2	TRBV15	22	TGTGCCACCAGCAGAGATAGGTGGGCTGGATTAGCGGGAGAAACAAACACCGGGGAGCTGTTTTTT	CATSRDRWAGLAGETNTGELFF
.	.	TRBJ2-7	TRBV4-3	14	TGCGCCAGCAGCCAAGGTATCTTCGCCTACGAGCAGTACTTC	CASSQGIFAYEQYF
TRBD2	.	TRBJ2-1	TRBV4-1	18	TGCGCCAGCAGCCAAGATACCACAGCGGGATTGTCCTACAATGAGCAGTTCTTC	CASSQDTTAGLSYNEQFF
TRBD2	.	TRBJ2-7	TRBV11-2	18	TGTGCCAGCAGCTTAGGTCTTAGCGGGAGATGTTCTAGCTACGAGCAGTACTTC	CASSLGLSGRCSSYEQYF
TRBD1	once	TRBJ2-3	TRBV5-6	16	TGTGCCAGCAGCTTGGGACAGGGGGCGACCACAGATACGCAGTATTTT	CASSLGQGATTDTQYF
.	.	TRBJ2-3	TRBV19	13	TGTGCCAGTAGTAGGGGCCCCTCGGATACGCAGTATTTT	CASSRGPSDTQYF
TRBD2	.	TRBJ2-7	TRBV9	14	TGTGCCAGCAGTGTCCGGACTAGCGACAAGAAGCAGTACTTC	CASSVRTSDKKQYF
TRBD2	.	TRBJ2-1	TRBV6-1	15	TGTGCCAGCAGAGCGGGGCCGGCCCCCTACAATGAGCAGTTCTTC	CASRAGPAPYNEQFF
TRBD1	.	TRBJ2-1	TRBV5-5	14	TGTGCCAGCAGTCCCGGGACAGGCGACAATGAGCAGTTCTTC	CASSPGTGDNEQFF
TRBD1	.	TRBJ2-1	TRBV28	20	TGTGCCAGCAGTCCCCCCCCGGGACAGGGGGAGGTGAGCTCCTACAATGAGCAGTTCTTC	CASSPPPGQGEVSSYNEQFF
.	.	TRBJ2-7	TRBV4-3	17	TGCGCCAGCAGCCAAGATTCGGAGGGAGGGGGGGCTTACGAGCAGTACTTC	CASSQDSEGGGAYEQYF
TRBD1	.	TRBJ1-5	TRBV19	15	TGTGCCAGTAGTCCGTCGGGACAGGGGAATCAGCCCCAGCATTTT	CASSPSGQGNQPQHF
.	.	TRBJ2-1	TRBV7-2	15	TGTGCCAGCAGCTTAGCCTCGGGAGATTCTGGTGAGCAGTTCTTC	CASSLASGDSGEQFF
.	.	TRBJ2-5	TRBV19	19	TGTGCCAGTAGTATTAACTTAGCCCAGGGAAGTCGAAATCAAGAGACCCAGTACTTC	CASSINLAQGSRNQETQYF
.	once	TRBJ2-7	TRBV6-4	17	TGTGCCAGCAGTGACTCATTGACGGCACCAAGACATTACGAGCAGTACTTC	CASSDSLTAPRHYEQYF
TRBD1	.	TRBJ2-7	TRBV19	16	TGTGCCAGTAGTATAGATCCGGGACAGGGTATCAACGAGCAGTACTTC	CASSIDPGQGINEQYF
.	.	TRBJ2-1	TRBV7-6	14	TGTGCCAGCAGCTCCCGGTCGTCCTACAATGAGCAGTTCTTC	CASSSRSSYNEQFF
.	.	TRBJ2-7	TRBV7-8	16	TGTGCCAGCAGCTTAGCCGGATTAGCGAGGACCTACGAGCAGTACTTC	CASSLAGLARTYEQYF
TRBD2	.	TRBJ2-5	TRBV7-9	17	TGTGCCAGCAGCCCCTCGCGGCGGGAGGAAGGCCAAGAGACCCAGTACTTC	CASSPSRREEGQETQYF
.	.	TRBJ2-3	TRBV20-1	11	TGCAGTGCTAGGGCTACAGATACGCAGTATTTT	CSARATDTQYF
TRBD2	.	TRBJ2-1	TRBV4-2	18	TGTGCCAGCAGCCAAGATTGGGGACTAGCGGGAACCTACAATGAGCAGTTCTTC	CASSQDWGLAGTYNEQFF
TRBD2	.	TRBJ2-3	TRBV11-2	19	TGTGCCAGCAGCTTAGTGGGACTAGCGGGGGGAGGCACACGGGATACGCAGTATTTT	CASSLVGLAGGGTRDTQYF
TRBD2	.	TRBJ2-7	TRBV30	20	TGTGCCTGGAGTGTAGGGGATCTCGGACTAGCGGGTACTCCCTCCTACGAGCAGTACTTC	CAWSVGDLGLAGTPSYEQYF
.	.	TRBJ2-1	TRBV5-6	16	TGTGCCAGCAGCTTGGCCATGGCGACAAATTACAATGAGCAGTTCTTC	CASSLAMATNYNEQFF